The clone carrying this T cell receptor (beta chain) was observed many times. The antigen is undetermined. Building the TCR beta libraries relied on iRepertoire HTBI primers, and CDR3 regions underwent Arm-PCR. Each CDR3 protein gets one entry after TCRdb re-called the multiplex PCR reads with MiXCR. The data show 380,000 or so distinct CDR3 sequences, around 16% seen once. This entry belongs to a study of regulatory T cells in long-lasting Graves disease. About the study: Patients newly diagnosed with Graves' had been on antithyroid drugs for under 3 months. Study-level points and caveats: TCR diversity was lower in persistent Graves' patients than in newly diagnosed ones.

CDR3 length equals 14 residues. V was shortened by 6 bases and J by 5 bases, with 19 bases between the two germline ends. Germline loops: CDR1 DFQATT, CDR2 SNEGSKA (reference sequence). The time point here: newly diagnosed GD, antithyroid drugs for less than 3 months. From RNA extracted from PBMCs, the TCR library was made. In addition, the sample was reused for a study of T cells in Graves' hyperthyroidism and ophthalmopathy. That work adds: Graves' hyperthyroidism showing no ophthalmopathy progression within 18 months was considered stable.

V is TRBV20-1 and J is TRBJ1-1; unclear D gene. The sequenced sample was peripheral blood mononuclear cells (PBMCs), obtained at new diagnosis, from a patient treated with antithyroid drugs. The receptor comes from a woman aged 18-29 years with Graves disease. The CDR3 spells CSATIPRTSTEAFF. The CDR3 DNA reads TGCAGTGCAACAATCCCCCGGACGTCGACTGAAGCTTTCTTT.